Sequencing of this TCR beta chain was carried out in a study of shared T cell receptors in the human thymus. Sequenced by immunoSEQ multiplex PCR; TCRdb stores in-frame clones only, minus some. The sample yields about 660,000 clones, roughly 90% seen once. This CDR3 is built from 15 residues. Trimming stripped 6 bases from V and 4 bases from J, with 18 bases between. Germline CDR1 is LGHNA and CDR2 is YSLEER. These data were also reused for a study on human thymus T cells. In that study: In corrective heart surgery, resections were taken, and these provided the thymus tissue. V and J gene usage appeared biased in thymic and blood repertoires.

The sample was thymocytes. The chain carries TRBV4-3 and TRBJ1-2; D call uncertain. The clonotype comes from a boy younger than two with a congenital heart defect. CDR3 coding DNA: TGCGCCAGCAGACCCCTAAACGACGGAGGCTATGGCTACACCTTC. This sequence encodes CASRPLNDGGYGYTF.